This T cell receptor (beta chain) was sequenced during a study of shared clonotypes between healthy human individuals (dated by TCRdb to about 2020). Regarding the study in general: The cohort comprised two women and a few men aged 18 to 49 years. To estimate repertoire size and how much clonotype sharing occurs between individuals, the study deeply sequenced the blood TCR repertoires of five healthy adults. Leukapheresis yielded between about 0.9 and 9.5 billion PBMCs per donor. Different laboratories and diverse techniques were used to prepare libraries and sequence TCR repertoires, to increase sequencing depth and limit assay-specific biases. For each donor, CD4 naive and CD4 memory were each run on three plates, CD8 naive on two plates, and CD8 memory on one plate. The study at large found these results: Pairwise subsampling led to the expectation that sequencing depth would affect the degree of clonotype sharing among donors. When several donors were compared, the shared fraction of clonotypes was around 5% for naive CD4, 3.5% to 4% for naive CD8, 2% to 2.5% for memory CD4, and roughly 0.4% for memory CD8. Higher generation probabilities were observed for clonotypes shared by all four sorted-subset donors than for non-shared clonotypes. Estimated clonotype richness was generally larger for naive than for memory subsets. Incomplete sequencing was indicated by rarefaction of sorted-subset datasets, despite the large sequencing depth. Sampling was restricted to blood, and TCR repertoires in tissues likely differ from the TCR repertoires found in blood. Because the study included a small number of donors, the genetic and exposure-history diversity represented was limited.

As to this clone: What antigen it recognizes has not been identified. No much larger clone is present one base from it, and per-base qualities are unavailable.

The CDR3 measures 15 amino acids from cysteine to phenylalanine. Only CDR3 DNA is held: 45 bases, read in frame from base 1. V ends up 8 bases short and J 4 bases short, with an unmatched junction base count of 12. The germline V gene (reference sequence) specifies MNHEY as CDR1 and SMNVEV as CDR2. Using the deep immunoSEQ assay, multiplex PCR amplified TCR CDR3 regions from genomic DNA. For each cell subset, the extracted genomic DNA was distributed evenly across all wells of several immunoSEQ 96-well plates, and each plate served as one replicate. For sorted subsets, approximately 0.2 ug of genomic DNA, equivalent to tens of thousands of T cell genomes, went into each replicate PCR. Purified libraries were quantified with a Qubit 3.0 fluorometer, sized on a Bioanalyzer 2100, and re-quantified with the KAPA Library Quantification kit. Every immunoSEQ 96-well plate was sequenced on a separate single-read 150-cycle Illumina NextSeq 550 flow cell. The published analysis was carried out like this. Because only junctional sequences without quality scores were contained in the immunoSEQ output, filtering matching that applied to full-length reads could not be performed. Sequences were annotated with PyIR, a Python wrapper for IgBLAST v1.9, using IMGT germline references to assign V/J genes and CDR3. Reads were filtered out if the reads had weak V/J assignments (E-value above 1e-6), no CDR3, stop codons, out-of-frame junctions, or ambiguous translated residues. A V3J clonotype was defined by an identical inferred V gene, J gene, and CDR3 amino acid sequence. Percentage overlap between repertoires was calculated by dividing the number of shared unique clonotypes by the size of the smaller repertoire. Richness of each repertoire was evaluated using RTK rarefaction, the Chao1 estimator, and Recon v2.1 estimates of unobserved clonotypes. Generation probabilities for all TCRbeta clonotypes obtained by the gDNA method from a handful of donors were computed using OLGA. TCRdb provides this immuneACCESS table in a form limited to in-frame rearrangements. Some clones are lacking; in checked studies, under half of them reflect an unresolved V gene, and why the rest are absent is not known. That table gives V, J and clone size, and the DNA gave D and trimming. For this sample the table gives more than 1,200,000 clones, of which about 98.5% were detected only once. The ten largest clones add up to around 0.38% of the sample.

The donors were healthy, HIV-negative adults with no recently reported acute infections or vaccinations. Every donor was a Caucasian adult residing in Nashville, Tennessee, USA. Magnetic negative selection was used to enrich CD4+ T cells, after which naive cells were positively selected on CD45RA and the negative fraction became the memory subset. Blood was obtained by leukapheresis, after which PBMCs were separated by Ficoll-Histopaque density gradient centrifugation and cryopreserved in liquid nitrogen vapor phase. Purity and quantity of every magnetically sorted T cell population were checked by analytical flow cytometry. Genomic DNA was isolated from each sorted fraction and quantified by UV absorbance on a Nanodrop 2000c.

The chain uses TRBV27 and TRBJ2-5; 8 bases in between match TRBD2. The receptor comes from a man in his thirties or forties in good health. Sequenced input: naive CD4+ T cells sorted from blood. In the paper's terms, the cell subset or site label means: CD45RA+ positively selected. At the DNA level, the sequence is TGTGCCAGCGCGCTCGGGACTAGTCGGTTAGAGACCCAGTACTTC. Translated, it reads CASALGTSRLETQYF.